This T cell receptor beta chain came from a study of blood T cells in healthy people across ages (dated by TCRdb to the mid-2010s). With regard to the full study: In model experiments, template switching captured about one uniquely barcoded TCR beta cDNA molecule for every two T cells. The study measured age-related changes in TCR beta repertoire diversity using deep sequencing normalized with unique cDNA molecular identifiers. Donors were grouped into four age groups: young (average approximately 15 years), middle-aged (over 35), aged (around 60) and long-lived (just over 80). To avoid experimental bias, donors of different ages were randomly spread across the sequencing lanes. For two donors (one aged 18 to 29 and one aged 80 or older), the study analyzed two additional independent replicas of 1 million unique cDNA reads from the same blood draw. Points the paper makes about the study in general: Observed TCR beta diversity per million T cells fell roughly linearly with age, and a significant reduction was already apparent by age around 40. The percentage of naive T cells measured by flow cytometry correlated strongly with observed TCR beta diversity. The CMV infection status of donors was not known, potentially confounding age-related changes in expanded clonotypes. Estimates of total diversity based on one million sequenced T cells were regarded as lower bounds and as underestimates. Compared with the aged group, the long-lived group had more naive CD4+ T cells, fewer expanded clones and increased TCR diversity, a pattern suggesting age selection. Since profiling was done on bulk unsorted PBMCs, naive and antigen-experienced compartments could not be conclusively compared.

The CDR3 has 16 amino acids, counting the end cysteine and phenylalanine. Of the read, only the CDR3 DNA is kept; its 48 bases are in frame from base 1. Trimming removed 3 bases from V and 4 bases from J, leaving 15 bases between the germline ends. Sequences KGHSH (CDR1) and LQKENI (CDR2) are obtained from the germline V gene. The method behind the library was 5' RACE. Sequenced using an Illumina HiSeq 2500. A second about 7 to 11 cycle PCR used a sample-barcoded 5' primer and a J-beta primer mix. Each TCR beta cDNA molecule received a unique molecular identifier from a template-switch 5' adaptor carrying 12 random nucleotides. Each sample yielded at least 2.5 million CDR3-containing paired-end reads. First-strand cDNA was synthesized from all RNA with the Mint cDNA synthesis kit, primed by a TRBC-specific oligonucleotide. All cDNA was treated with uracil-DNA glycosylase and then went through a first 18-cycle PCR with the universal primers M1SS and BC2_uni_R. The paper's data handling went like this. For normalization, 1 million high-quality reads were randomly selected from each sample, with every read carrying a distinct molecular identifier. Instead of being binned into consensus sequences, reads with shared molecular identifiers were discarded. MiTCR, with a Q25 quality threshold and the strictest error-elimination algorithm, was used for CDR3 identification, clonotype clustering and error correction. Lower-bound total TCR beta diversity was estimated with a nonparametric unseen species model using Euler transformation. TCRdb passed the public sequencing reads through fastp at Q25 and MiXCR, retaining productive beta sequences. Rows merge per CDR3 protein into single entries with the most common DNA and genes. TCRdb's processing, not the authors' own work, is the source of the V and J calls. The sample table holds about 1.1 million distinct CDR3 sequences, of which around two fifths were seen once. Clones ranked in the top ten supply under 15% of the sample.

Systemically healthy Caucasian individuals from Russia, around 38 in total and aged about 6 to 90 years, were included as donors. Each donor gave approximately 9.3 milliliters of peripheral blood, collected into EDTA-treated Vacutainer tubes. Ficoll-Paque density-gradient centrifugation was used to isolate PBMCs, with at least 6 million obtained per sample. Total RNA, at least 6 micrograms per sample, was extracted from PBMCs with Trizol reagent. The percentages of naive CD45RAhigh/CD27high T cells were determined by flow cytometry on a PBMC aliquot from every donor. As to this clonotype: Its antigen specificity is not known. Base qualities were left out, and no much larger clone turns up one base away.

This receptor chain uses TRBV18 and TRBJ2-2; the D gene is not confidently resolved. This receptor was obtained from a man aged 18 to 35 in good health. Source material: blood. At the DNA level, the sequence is TGTGCCAGCTCACCTACCTCTACGAAGTCCACCGGGGAGCTGTTTTTT. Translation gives CASSPTSTKSTGELFF.